The 23 T cell receptor beta chains below were found in one sample sequenced in a study of cytomegalovirus exposure and HLA in healthy donors. Researchers ran the PCR with 60 Vbeta and 13 Jbeta primers. Libraries were prepared by immunoSEQ multiplex PCR; TCRdb keeps only in-frame clonotypes and omits some of them. The sample carries under 200,000 clones, about 77% recorded once. The material sequenced was PBMCs. All receptors come from a man in his fifties or sixties in good health and CMV-seronegative.

This clone was detected a few times. Here the CDR3 reads CASSEGPGDNSPLHF. The CDR3 nucleotides are TGTGCCAGCAGTGAAGGACCCGGGGATAATTCACCCCTCCACTTT. V usage is TRBV6-1 and J usage is TRBJ1-6; D unclear. Trimming left V 1 base short and J 5 bases short, with 9 bases between. Per the germline V gene, CDR1 is MNHNS and CDR2 is SASEGT. The CDR3 is 15 amino acids.

The chain employs TRBV23-1 and TRBJ2-7; D might be TRBD1 (6 bases). TRBV23-1 is noted as an ORF with a role that remains uncertain. The CDR3 loop spans 16 amino acids. V lost 4 bases to trimming and J lost 0 bases, with 16 bases between them. CDR3 region: CASSPHQGTSSYEQYF. Here the CDR3 DNA reads TGCGCCAGCAGTCCTCATCAAGGGACAAGCTCCTACGAGCAGTACTTC.

The chain uses TRBV19 and TRBJ2-6; 8 nucleotides align to TRBD1. From germline, CDR1 is LNHDA and CDR2 SQIVND (reference sequence). The CDR3 totals 19 residues. The V segment lost 7 bases and the J segment 0 bases; nucleotides outside the gene matches: 14. The CDR3 reads CASTLRGQGASSGANVLTF. The CDR3 region has the DNA TGTGCCAGTACCCTAAGGGGTCAGGGGGCGAGCTCTGGGGCCAACGTCCTGACTTTC.

The chain links TRBV7-8 to TRBJ2-7; 8 positions match TRBD2. Germline V gene sequence: CDR1 SGHVS, CDR2 FQNEAQ. The CDR3 consists of 15 residues. The V segment lost 2 bases and the J segment 6 bases; nucleotides outside the gene matches: 9. CDR3 protein: CASSLLPAGVCEQYF. The CDR3 DNA reads as TGTGCCAGCAGCTTACTACCAGCGGGAGTCTGCGAGCAGTACTTC. The full variable domain, rest sourced from reference TRBV7-8 and TRBJ2-7, is GAGVSQSPRYKVAKRGQDVALRCDPISGHVSLFWYQQALGQGPEFLTYFQNEAQLDKSGLPSDRFFAERPEGSVSTLKIQRTQQEDSAVYLCASSLLPAGVCEQYFGPGTRLTVT.

The V gene is TRBV19, the J gene TRBJ1-1; TRBD1 agrees at 10 bases. Per the germline V gene, CDR1 is LNHDA and CDR2 is SQIVND (reference sequence). This CDR3 has 15 residues. J lost 7 bases, V lost 0 bases, and 5 bases had no gene match. The CDR3 loop is CASSIDDRGLGEAFF. CDR3 DNA sequence: TGTGCCAGTAGTATAGATGACAGGGGGCTCGGTGAAGCTTTCTTT.

The V call is TRBV30, the J call TRBJ1-1; no clear D gene. Germline CDR1 is GTSNPN and CDR2 is SVGIG (reference sequence). The CDR3 contains 14 residues. V was cut by 3 bases and J by 6 bases, with 17 bases left in between. The CDR3 loop reads CAWRKGAGWAEAFF. The CDR3 DNA reads as TGTGCCTGGAGGAAGGGAGCGGGTTGGGCTGAAGCTTTCTTT.

This chain links TRBV29-1 with TRBJ2-1; 7 nucleotides match TRBD2. This CDR3 region has 14 residues. Germline assignment: CDR1 SQVTM and CDR2 ANQGSEA. V lost 4 bases, J lost 4 bases, and 7 bases stayed unmatched. This CDR3 reads CSVVVGGSYNEQFF. The CDR3, as DNA: TGCAGCGTTGTGGTCGGGGGGAGTTACAATGAGCAGTTCTTC.

The J gene is TRBJ1-2, the V gene TRBV5-1; D is possibly TRBD1 (5 bases). The CDR3 sequence is 16 residues long. The germline V gene has CDR1 SGHRS and CDR2 YFSETQ. Trimming stripped 4 bases from V and 4 bases from J, with 20 bases between. The CDR3 protein is CASSKEAPGLGYGYTF. For the CDR3, the DNA is TGCGCCAGCAGCAAAGAGGCCCCAGGGCTCGGCTATGGCTACACCTTC.

The CDR3 DNA sequence: TGTGCCAGCAGTACAACCGGGTATCCCCGCTCCGGCTATGGCTACACCTTC. Translation: CASSTTGYPRSGYGYTF. The rearrangement uses TRBV27 and TRBJ1-2; D unclear. V lost 5 bases and J 4 bases, leaving 23 bases between the germline ends. Germline values: CDR1 MNHEY, CDR2 SMNVEV (reference sequence). The length of the CDR3 is 17 residues.

The rearrangement uses TRBV5-1 and TRBJ2-1; possibly TRBD2 for D (5 bases). Germline loops: CDR1 SGHRS, CDR2 YFSETQ. Trimming took off 4 bases at V and 12 bases at J, with 14 bases between the two ends. This CDR3 contains 12 residues. The CDR3 coding sequence is TGCGCCAGCAGCGGCGGACTCTCAATGCAGTTCTTC. It yields the protein CASSGGLSMQFF.

The CDR3 sequence: CASSEPGQNTGELFF. The CDR3 DNA follows: TGCGCCAGCAGTGAGCCGGGACAGAACACCGGGGAGCTGTTTTTT. The chain uses TRBV10-1 and TRBJ2-2; D may be TRBD1 (6 bases). Per germline, CDR1 WNHNN and CDR2 SYGVQD (reference sequence). Between the trimmed V and J ends, which lost 2 bases and 1 base, there was a span of 8 bases. The CDR3 contains 15 residues.

This chain connects TRBV18 to TRBJ2-1; 7 bases line up with TRBD1. CDR3 length: 15 amino acids. Losses at the gene ends were 3 bases for V and 10 bases for J; bases not matched to a gene: 12. Germline loops: CDR1 KGHSH, CDR2 LQKENI. The CDR3 DNA reads as TGTGCCAGCTCACCGGTAAGGGGGCCTGGCGACGAGCAGTTCTTC. This encodes CASSPVRGPGDEQFF.

This rearrangement joins TRBV15 to TRBJ2-7; maybe TRBD1 (8 bases). The CDR3 has 14 amino acids. Trimming pared 5 bases from V and 4 bases from J, leaving 15 bases between. The germline V gene has CDR1 LNHNV and CDR2 YYDKDF (reference sequence). The CDR3 protein is CATSPGQGGYEQYF. The CDR3 DNA reads TGTGCCACCAGCCCAGGACAGGGAGGGTACGAGCAGTACTTC.

This clone was seen a few times. The V call is TRBV28, the J call TRBJ1-2; 10 bases map to TRBD1. Unmatched junction bases numbered 8, after V lost 5 bases and J lost 5 bases. The CDR3 has 15 residues. Germline V CDR1 and CDR2: MDHEN, SYDVKM. The CDR3 sequence is CASSHGQGGMYGYTF. CDR3 DNA: TGTGCCAGCAGTCACGGACAGGGGGGGATGTATGGCTACACCTTC.

J is TRBJ2-7 and V is TRBV28, with 7 bases that match TRBD1. The germline CDR1 and CDR2 sequences are MDHEN and SYDVKM. This CDR3 region has 16 residues. Trimming cost V 7 bases and J 1 base; bases outside gene matches: 13. CDR3 sequence reads: CASNPTPGQSSYEQYF. CDR3 nucleotide sequence: TGTGCCAGCAACCCCACGCCGGGACAGTCGTCCTACGAGCAGTACTTC.

The V gene is TRBV5-1, the J gene TRBJ1-4; 7 bases are a match to TRBD1. The germline V gene encodes CDR1 SGHRS and CDR2 YFSETQ. The CDR3 runs 16 residues. V was clipped by 0 bases and J by 4 bases; unmatched bases: 6. CDR3 nucleotides: TGCGCCAGCAGCTTGGCCCCGACAGGGAATAATGAAAAACTGTTTTTT. Protein product: CASSLAPTGNNEKLFF.

V and J are TRBV7-6 and TRBJ2-7; D is possibly TRBD1 (6 bases). CDR3 size: 18 residues. The V end lost 4 bases, the J end lost 4 bases, and 26 bases lay between the germline ends. The germline gives CDR1 SGHVS, CDR2 FNYEAQ. DNA of the CDR3: TGTGCCAGCAGCTACGACCCGCCCGGGACACAGACACCTTACGAGCAGTACTTC. Residues: CASSYDPPGTQTPYEQYF.

The rearrangement links TRBV7-9 to TRBJ2-7, with TRBD1 matching 10 bases. The CDR3 has 14 residues. The junction had 4 bases not matched to a gene; V was cut back by 5 bases and J by 3 bases. The germline V gene encodes CDR1 SEHNR and CDR2 FQNEAQ (reference sequence). The CDR3 loop is CASSPGQGDYEQYF. The CDR3 DNA reads as TGTGCCAGCAGCCCCGGACAGGGGGACTACGAGCAGTACTTC.

With regard to this clone: A read error may produce the germline difference seen at one junction end. The chain links TRBV19 to TRBJ1-2; 7 nucleotides agree with TRBD1. The CDR3 is 14 residues long. Germline CDR1 LNHDA, CDR2 SQIVND (reference sequence). CDR3 nucleotides: TGTGCCAGTAGTATAGCTTTGGACAGGCCCTGGTGGTCCTTC. Translating gives CASSIALDRPWWSF.

The V call is TRBV7-2, the J call TRBJ2-3; 8 nucleotides agree with TRBD2. Germline V gives CDR1 SGHTA, CDR2 FQGNSA. The CDR3 length is 17 residues. The V segment lost 1 base and the J segment 9 bases; nucleotides outside the gene matches: 15. This CDR3 reads CASSLVPLSGGQQTQYF. In DNA form, the CDR3 reads TGTGCCAGCAGCTTAGTTCCCCTTTCGGGAGGGCAACAGACGCAGTATTTT.

The rearrangement joins TRBV2 to TRBJ2-2, with D perhaps TRBD1 (5 bases). Trimming removed 5 bases at V and 7 bases at J, with 8 bases between. The CDR3 has 12 amino acids. The germline gives CDR1 SNHLY, CDR2 FYNNEI. This CDR3 reads CASSQGSGELFF. The CDR3 DNA is TGTGCCAGCAGTCAGGGAAGCGGGGAGCTGTTTTTT.

Note on this clone: Other DNA variants within this sample encode the same CDR3. The chain links TRBV5-1 to TRBJ2-5; a possible D gene is TRBD1 (6 bases). The CDR3 totals 15 residues. The germline V gene encodes CDR1 SGHRS and CDR2 YFSETQ. V lost 4 bases and J lost 2, with 15 bases in between. The CDR3 DNA reads TGCGCCAGCAGCACCACGGGACACCCTCAAGAGACCCAGTACTTC. Translated: CASSTTGHPQETQYF. Complete variable domain (other parts from reference TRBV5-1 and TRBJ2-5): KAGVTQTPRYLIKTRGQQVTLSCSPISGHRSVSWYQQTPGQGLQFLFEYFSETQRNKGNFPGRFSGRQFSNSRSEMNVSTLELGDSALYLCASSTTGHPQETQYFGPGTRLLVL.

This chain links TRBV5-5 with TRBJ1-5; the match to TRBD1 covers 12 bases. The V gene end was trimmed by 2 bases and the J gene end by 6 bases; junction bases not matched to a gene: 3. CDR3 size: 15 residues. CDR1 is SGHKS and CDR2 is YYEKEE in the germline V gene (reference sequence). CDR3 loop: CASSFGTGGSQPQHF. CDR3 nucleotides: TGTGCCAGCAGCTTCGGGACAGGGGGCTCTCAGCCCCAGCATTTT.